Shown below are 14 T cell receptor beta chains from a single sample sequenced in a study of shared clonotypes between healthy human individuals. Naive CD8 cells lacked CD45RO and underwent positive selection for CCR7, leaving out terminally differentiated effector memory CD45RA+ cells. TCRdb keeps only in-frame clones here, not all; method: immunoSEQ multiplex PCR. This table holds about 1.9 million clones, 85% to 95% found once. Sequenced sample: naive CD8+ T cells from PBMCs. Every receptor here comes from a man younger than 30 in good health. Some clones in this sample may be carry-over from other donors' samples.

V and J are TRBV13 and TRBJ2-3; D uncertain. Germline values: CDR1 PRHDT, CDR2 FYEKMQ (reference sequence). The CDR3 is 14 amino acids. Trimming removed 5 bases from V and 0 bases from J, with 9 bases in between. This CDR3 reads CASSGSASTDTQYF. CDR3 in DNA: TGTGCCAGCAGCGGAAGTGCTAGCACAGATACGCAGTATTTT. The complete variable domain, with remaining parts taken from reference TRBV13 and TRBJ2-3, reads AAGVIQSPRHLIKEKRETATLKCYPIPRHDTVYWYQQGPGQDPQFLISFYEKMQSDKGSIPDRFSAQQFSDYHSELNMSSLELGDSALYFCASSGSASTDTQYFGPGTRLTVL.

In its sample, this clone was seen once. The V call is TRBV10-2, the J call TRBJ2-1; TRBD2 agrees at 7 bases. V shed 6 bases and J 7 bases; nucleotides not matched to a gene: 6. Germline CDR1 WSHSY, CDR2 SAAADI. The CDR3 consists of 13 residues. The CDR3 nucleotides read TGCGCCAGCAGGGGAGGGCCGGGAAATGAGCAGTTCTTC. Translation gives CASRGGPGNEQFF.

The V gene is TRBV11-2, the J gene TRBJ2-3, with 11 bases identical to TRBD2. This CDR3 has 15 amino acids. The germline V gene has CDR1 SGHAT and CDR2 FQNNGV. Unmatched junction bases numbered 6, after V lost 6 bases and J lost 4 bases. The CDR3 DNA reads TGTGCCAGCAGGGCACTAGCGGGAGCCCCAGATACGCAGTATTTT. Translation gives CASRALAGAPDTQYF. Complete variable domain (other parts from reference TRBV11-2 and TRBJ2-3): EAGVAQSPRYKIIEKRQSVAFWCNPISGHATLYWYQQILGQGPKLLIQFQNNGVVDDSQLPKDRFSAERLKGVDSTLKIQPAKLEDSAVYLCASRALAGAPDTQYFGPGTRLTVL.

V gene TRBV7-2 combines with J gene TRBJ2-3; D is possibly TRBD2 (5 bases). The V end lost 5 bases, the J end lost 6 bases, and 15 bases lay between the germline ends. This CDR3 has 14 residues. The germline V gene encodes CDR1 SGHTA and CDR2 FQGNSA. The CDR3 DNA follows: TGTGCCAGCAGCAATTCCCTAGCACTGGATACGCAGTATTTT. This gives the protein CASSNSLALDTQYF.

The chain couples TRBV4-1 to TRBJ2-1; D is perhaps TRBD2 (6 bases). V lost 2 bases, J lost 8 bases, and 22 bases lay in between. Germline V gives CDR1 MGHRA, CDR2 YSYEKL. There are 17 residues in the CDR3. This CDR3 reads CASSQHSGTLIRDEQFF. The CDR3 DNA reads TGCGCCAGCAGCCAACACTCCGGGACTCTTATTCGGGATGAGCAGTTCTTC.

The genes are TRBV28 and TRBJ1-5; D not resolved. CDR3 length equals 13 residues. V gave up 6 bases and J gave up 3 bases, with 9 bases separating them. The germline V gene encodes CDR1 MDHEN and CDR2 SYDVKM. The CDR3 DNA is TGTGCCAGCAGCCCGGGGTTCAATCAGCCCCAGCATTTT. This codes for CASSPGFNQPQHF.

The chain links TRBV7-9 to TRBJ2-1; 11 bases are a match to TRBD1. The V and J ends lost 9 bases and 5 bases, in that order; junction bases with no gene match: 6. The CDR3 has 14 amino acids. Per germline, CDR1 SEHNR and CDR2 FQNEAQ (reference sequence). CDR3 nucleotide sequence: TGTGCCAGTCCCGGACAGGGGGCGAACAATGAGCAGTTCTTC. It yields the protein CASPGQGANNEQFF.

Regarding this clone: This CDR3 is also generated by other DNA sequences in the sample. The V and J genes are TRBV19 and TRBJ1-3; the D is unclear. Trimming removed 5 bases at V and 4 bases at J, with 9 bases between. CDR1 is LNHDA and CDR2 is SQIVND in the germline V gene (reference sequence). This CDR3 is built from 13 residues. This chain's CDR3 is CASSPGPGNTIYF. Written as DNA, the CDR3 is TGTGCCAGTAGTCCGGGCCCCGGAAACACCATATATTTT.

A single count supports this clone. V and J are TRBV11-1 and TRBJ1-1; D perhaps matches TRBD1 (6 bases). Germline V lookup: CDR1 SGHAT, CDR2 FQDESV (reference sequence). Trimming cost V 5 bases and J 1 base, with 20 bases left between them. The CDR3 covers 17 residues. The CDR3 DNA follows: TGTGCCAGCAGCCGTTTTTCCGGGGGCAGGGCGAACACTGAAGCTTTCTTT. Translation gives CASSRFSGGRANTEAFF.

The chain employs TRBV27 and TRBJ2-1, with TRBD2 identical over 11 bases. The CDR3 consists of 16 residues. Unmatched junction bases numbered 13, after V lost 5 bases and J lost 10 bases. Germline CDR1 is MNHEY and CDR2 is SMNVEV (reference sequence). The CDR3 DNA sequence: TGTGCCAGCAGTGAAATTCTAGCGGGAGGCGTCGGGGAGCAGTTCTTC. Protein sequence: CASSEILAGGVGEQFF.

The chain recombines TRBV2 with TRBJ2-7, with no clear D. This CDR3 has 17 residues. Deletions cut 1 base from V and 1 base from J, with 17 bases between. The germline V gene has CDR1 SNHLY and CDR2 FYNNEI. Here the CDR3 DNA reads TGTGCCAGCAGTGAAGGCGGACCGTCTTTGGCTTCCTACGAGCAGTACTTC. Translated, it gives CASSEGGPSLASYEQYF.

The J gene is TRBJ1-3, the V gene TRBV27, with a weak D call TRBD1 (5 bases). The germline V gene encodes CDR1 MNHEY and CDR2 SMNVEV (reference sequence). There are 17 residues in the CDR3. The ends were cut back, 4 bases at V and 4 bases at J, with 20 bases in the middle. This chain's CDR3 is CASSSGPPTPSGNTIYF. For the CDR3, the DNA is TGTGCCAGCAGTTCGGGACCCCCTACTCCGTCGGGAAACACCATATATTTT.

The V and J genes are TRBV6-5 and TRBJ2-7; 7 nucleotides line up with TRBD2. The CDR3 loop spans 12 amino acids. Germline V gene sequence: CDR1 MNHEY, CDR2 SVGAGI. J gave up 2 bases and V 10 bases, and 5 bases lay outside the gene matches. The CDR3 region is CATLGGTYEQYF. CDR3 DNA sequence: TGTGCCACCCTCGGGGGGACCTACGAGCAGTACTTC.

The chain joins TRBV29-1 to TRBJ2-7, with D possibly matching TRBD2 (6 bases). CDR1 and CDR2 from the germline V gene are SQVTM and ANQGSEA. Trimming pared 3 bases from V and 1 base from J, leaving 13 bases between. CDR3 length: 14 amino acids. The CDR3 reads CSVESSGRSYEQYF. Here the CDR3 DNA reads TGCAGCGTTGAGTCAAGCGGGCGATCCTACGAGCAGTACTTC.